This T cell receptor beta chain was sequenced in a study of blood T cell repertoires in COVID-19. Study background: Spain, Italy and the United States supplied samples that represented acute and convalescent COVID-19. PBMCs, B-cell-depleted T cells, or T cells were the source of the cDNA or gDNA that made up the material.

The repertoire was sequenced with immunoSEQ multiplex PCR; TCRdb's copy has only in-frame clones and lacks some. The sample has about 110,000 clones, about three quarters seen once; the top ten hold roughly 2%. V dropped 0 bases and J dropped 2; count of bases not matched to a gene: 1. The germline CDR1 and CDR2 sequences are MGHRA and YSYEKL. This CDR3 is 16 amino acids long. The V and J genes are TRBV4-1 and TRBJ1-5; TRBD1 matches at 10 bases. Sample: peripheral blood. The TCR was taken from a woman aged 40 to 50 with acute or convalescent COVID-19. DNA for the CDR3: TGCGCCAGCAGCCAAGATGGGACAGGGGGCAATCAGCCCCAGCATTTT. The encoded protein is CASSQDGTGGNQPQHF.